This T cell receptor beta chain emerged from a study of blood T cell repertoires in COVID-19. Study details: Acute and convalescent COVID-19 samples came from the United States, Italy and Spain.

Methods used by the authors: Amplification from reference gene primers served as the basis for estimated nucleated cell counts. TCRdb keeps only in-frame clones here, not all; method: immunoSEQ multiplex PCR. V, J and clone size derive from that table, while D and trimming were established from the DNA sequence. This sample carries around 470,000 clones, roughly 88% of them seen once, and the ten largest clones take approximately 0.65%. This clone was seen a single time. This CDR3 region has 13 residues. In germline, CDR1 is MGHRA, CDR2 YSYEKL. Trimming stripped 1 base from V and 7 bases from J, with 10 bases between. Enrolled through a virtual design, the participants were between roughly 18 and 90 years of age and came from about two dozen US areas. Resolution of symptoms, clearance, or two negative PCRs was present in recovered Cohort 3 donors.

The source material was PBMCs or T cells enriched from blood (not recorded which). The chain recombines TRBV4-1 with TRBJ1-2, with no clear D. The sequence came from a man aged 18 to 29 who had recovered from COVID-19. The DNA for the CDR3 is TGCGCCAGCAGCCAAGCCCTTGTTAGTGGCTACACCTTC. Its translation is CASSQALVSGYTF.